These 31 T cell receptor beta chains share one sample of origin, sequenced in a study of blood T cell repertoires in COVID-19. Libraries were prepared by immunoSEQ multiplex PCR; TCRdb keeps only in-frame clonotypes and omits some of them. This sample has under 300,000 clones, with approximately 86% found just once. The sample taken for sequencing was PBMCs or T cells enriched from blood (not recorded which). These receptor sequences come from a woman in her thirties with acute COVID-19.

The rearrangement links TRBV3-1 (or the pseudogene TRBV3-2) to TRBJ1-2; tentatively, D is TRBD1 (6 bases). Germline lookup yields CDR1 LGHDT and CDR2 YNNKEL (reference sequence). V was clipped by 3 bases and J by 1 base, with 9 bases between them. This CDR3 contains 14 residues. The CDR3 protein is CASSQLQGNYGYTF. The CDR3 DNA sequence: TGTGCCAGCAGCCAGTTACAGGGTAACTATGGCTACACCTTC.

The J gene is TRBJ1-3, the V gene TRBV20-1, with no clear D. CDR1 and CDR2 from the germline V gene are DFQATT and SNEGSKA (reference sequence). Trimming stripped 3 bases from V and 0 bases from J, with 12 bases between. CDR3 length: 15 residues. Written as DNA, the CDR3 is TGCAGTGCTAGTACTTCCACCCACTCTGGAAACACCATATATTTT. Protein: CSASTSTHSGNTIYF.

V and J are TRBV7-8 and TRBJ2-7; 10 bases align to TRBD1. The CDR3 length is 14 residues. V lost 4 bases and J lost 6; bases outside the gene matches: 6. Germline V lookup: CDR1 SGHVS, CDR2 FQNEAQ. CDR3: CASSWTRQGAEQYF. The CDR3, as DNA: TGTGCCAGCAGCTGGACACGACAGGGGGCCGAGCAGTACTTC.

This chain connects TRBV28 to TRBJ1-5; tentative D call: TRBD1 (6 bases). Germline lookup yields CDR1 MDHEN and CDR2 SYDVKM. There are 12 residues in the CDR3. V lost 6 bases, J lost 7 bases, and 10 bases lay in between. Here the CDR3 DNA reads TGTGCCAGCAGACAGGGTATCCAGCCCCAGCATTTT. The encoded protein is CASRQGIQPQHF. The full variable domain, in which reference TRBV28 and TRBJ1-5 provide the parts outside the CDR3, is DVKVTQSSRYLVKRTGEKVFLECVQDMDHENMFWYRQDPGLGLRLIYFSYDVKMKEKGDIPEGYSVSREKKERFSLILESASTNQTSMYLCASRQGIQPQHFGDGTRLSIL.

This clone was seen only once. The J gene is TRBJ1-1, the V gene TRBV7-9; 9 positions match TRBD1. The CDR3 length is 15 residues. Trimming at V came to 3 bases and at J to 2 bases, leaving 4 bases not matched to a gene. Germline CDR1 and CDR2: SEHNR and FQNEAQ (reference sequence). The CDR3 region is CASSFGDRDNTEAFF. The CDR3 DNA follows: TGTGCCAGCAGCTTTGGGGACAGGGATAACACTGAAGCTTTCTTT.

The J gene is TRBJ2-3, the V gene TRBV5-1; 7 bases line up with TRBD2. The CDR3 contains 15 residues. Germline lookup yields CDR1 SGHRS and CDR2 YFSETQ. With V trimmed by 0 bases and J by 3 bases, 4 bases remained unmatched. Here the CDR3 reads CASSLDDGGTDTQYF. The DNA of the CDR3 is TGCGCCAGCAGCTTGGACGACGGGGGGACAGATACGCAGTATTTT. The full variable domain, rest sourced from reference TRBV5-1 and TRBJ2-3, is KAGVTQTPRYLIKTRGQQVTLSCSPISGHRSVSWYQQTPGQGLQFLFEYFSETQRNKGNFPGRFSGRQFSNSRSEMNVSTLELGDSALYLCASSLDDGGTDTQYFGPGTRLTVL.

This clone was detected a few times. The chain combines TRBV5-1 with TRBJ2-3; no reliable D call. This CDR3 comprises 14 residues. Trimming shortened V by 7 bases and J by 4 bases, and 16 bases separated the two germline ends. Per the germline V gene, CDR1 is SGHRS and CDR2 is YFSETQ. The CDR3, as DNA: TGCGCCAGCGGTACTGGGCTCAGCCCAGATACGCAGTATTTT. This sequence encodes CASGTGLSPDTQYF.

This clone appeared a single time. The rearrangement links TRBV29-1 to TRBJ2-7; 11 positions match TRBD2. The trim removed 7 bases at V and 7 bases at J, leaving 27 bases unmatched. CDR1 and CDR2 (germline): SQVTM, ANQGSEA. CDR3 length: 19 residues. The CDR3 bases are TGCAGCGGTCAGGACAGGACCGGACTAGCGGGCCTTATAATCGGAGAGCAGTACTTC. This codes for CSGQDRTGLAGLIIGEQYF.

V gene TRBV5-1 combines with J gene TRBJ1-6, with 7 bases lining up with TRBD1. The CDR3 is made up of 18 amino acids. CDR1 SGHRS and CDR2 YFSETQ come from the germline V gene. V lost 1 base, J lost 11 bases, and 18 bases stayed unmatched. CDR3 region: CASSLRAGTESSMPPLHF. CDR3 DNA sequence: TGCGCCAGCAGCTTGCGGGCAGGGACAGAATCGTCCATGCCACCCCTCCACTTT.

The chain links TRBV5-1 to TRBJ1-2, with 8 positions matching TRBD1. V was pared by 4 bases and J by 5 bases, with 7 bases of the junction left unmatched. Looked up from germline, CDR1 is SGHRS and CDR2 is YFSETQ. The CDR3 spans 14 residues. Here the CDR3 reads CASSLQGAGYGYTF. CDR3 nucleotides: TGCGCCAGCAGCCTTCAGGGGGCTGGGTATGGCTACACCTTC.

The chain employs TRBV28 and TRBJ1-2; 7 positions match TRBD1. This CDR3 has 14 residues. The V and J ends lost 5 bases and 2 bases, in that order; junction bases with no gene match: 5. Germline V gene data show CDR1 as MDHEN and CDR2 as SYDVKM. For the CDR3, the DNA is TGTGCCAGCAGTACAGGGACAGCAAACTATGGCTACACCTTC. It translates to CASSTGTANYGYTF.

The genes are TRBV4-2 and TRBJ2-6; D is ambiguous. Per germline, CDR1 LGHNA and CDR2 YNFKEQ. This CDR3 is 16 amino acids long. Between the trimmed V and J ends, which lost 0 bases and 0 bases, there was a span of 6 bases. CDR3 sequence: CASSQDMRSGANVLTF. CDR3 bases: TGTGCCAGCAGCCAAGATATGCGCTCTGGGGCCAACGTCCTGACTTTC.

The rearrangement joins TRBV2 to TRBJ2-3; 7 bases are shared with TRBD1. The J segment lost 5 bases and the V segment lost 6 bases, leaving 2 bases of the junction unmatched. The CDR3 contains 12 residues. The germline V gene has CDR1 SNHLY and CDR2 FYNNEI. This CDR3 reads CASRTGVDTQYF. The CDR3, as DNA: TGTGCCAGCAGAACAGGGGTAGATACGCAGTATTTT.

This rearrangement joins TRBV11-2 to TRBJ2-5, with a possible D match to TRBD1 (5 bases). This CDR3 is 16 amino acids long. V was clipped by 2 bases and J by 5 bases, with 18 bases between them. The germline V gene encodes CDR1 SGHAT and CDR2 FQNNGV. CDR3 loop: CASSLNGVGVFETQYF. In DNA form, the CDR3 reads TGTGCCAGCAGCTTAAACGGAGTAGGGGTTTTTGAGACCCAGTACTTC.

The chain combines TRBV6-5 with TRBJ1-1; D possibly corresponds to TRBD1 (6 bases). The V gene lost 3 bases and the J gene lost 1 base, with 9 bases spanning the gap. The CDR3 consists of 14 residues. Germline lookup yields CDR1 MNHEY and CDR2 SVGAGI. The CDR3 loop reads CASSYQGRNTEAFF. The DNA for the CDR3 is TGTGCCAGCAGTTATCAGGGGAGGAACACTGAAGCTTTCTTT.

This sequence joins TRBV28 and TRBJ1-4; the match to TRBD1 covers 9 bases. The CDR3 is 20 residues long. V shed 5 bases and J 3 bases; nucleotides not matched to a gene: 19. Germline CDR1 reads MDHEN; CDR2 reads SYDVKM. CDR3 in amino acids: CASSTHPIGTGGAANEKLFF. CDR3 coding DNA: TGTGCCAGCAGTACCCATCCGATCGGAACAGGGGGCGCGGCTAATGAAAAACTGTTTTTT.

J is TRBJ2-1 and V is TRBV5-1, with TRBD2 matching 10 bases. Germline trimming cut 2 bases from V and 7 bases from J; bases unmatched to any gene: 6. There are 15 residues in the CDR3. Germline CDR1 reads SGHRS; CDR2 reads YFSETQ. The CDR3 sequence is CASSFPSGGVNEQFF. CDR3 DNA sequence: TGCGCCAGCAGCTTTCCTAGCGGGGGAGTTAATGAGCAGTTCTTC.

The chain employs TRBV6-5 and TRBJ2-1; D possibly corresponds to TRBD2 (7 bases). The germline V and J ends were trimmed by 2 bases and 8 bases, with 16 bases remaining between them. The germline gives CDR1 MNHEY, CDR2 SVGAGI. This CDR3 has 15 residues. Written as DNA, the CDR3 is TGTGCCAGCAGTTACCTGGGGGGGGCGCGCTATGAGCAGTTCTTC. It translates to CASSYLGGARYEQFF.

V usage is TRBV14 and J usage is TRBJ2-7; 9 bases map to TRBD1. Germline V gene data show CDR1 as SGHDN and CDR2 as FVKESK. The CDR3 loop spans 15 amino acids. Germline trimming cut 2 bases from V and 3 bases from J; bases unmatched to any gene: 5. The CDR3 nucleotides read TGTGCCAGCAGCCAAAGGACAGGGGTGGGCTACGAGCAGTACTTC. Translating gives CASSQRTGVGYEQYF.

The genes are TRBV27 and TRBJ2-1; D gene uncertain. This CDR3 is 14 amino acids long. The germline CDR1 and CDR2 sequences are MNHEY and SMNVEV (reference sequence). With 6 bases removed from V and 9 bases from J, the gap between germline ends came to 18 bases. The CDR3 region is CASRRSQRSGEQFF. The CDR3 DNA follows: TGTGCCAGCAGAAGGTCTCAACGGAGTGGTGAGCAGTTCTTC.

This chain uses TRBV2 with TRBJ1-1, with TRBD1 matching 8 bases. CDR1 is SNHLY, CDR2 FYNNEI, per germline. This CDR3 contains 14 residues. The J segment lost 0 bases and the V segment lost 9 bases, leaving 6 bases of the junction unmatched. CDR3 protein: CASKAGGMNTEAFF. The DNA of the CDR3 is TGTGCCAGTAAAGCAGGGGGCATGAACACTGAAGCTTTCTTT. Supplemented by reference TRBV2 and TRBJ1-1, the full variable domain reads EPEVTQTPSHQVTQMGQEVILRCVPISNHLYFYWYRQILGQKVEFLVSFYNNEISEKSEIFDDQFSVERPDGSNFTLKIRSTKLEDSAMYFCASKAGGMNTEAFFGQGTRLTVV.

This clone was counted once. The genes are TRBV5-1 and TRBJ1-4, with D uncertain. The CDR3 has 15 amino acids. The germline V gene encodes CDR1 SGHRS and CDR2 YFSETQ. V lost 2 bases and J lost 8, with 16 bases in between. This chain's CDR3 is CASSLGNSGEEKLFF. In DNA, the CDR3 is TGCGCCAGCAGCTTAGGAAATTCAGGCGAGGAAAAACTGTTTTTT.

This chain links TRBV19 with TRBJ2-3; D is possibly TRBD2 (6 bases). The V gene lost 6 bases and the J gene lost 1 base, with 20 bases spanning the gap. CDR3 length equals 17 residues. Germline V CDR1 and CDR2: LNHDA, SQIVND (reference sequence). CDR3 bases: TGTGCCAGTAGGCCTACTCTCTGGGGGGTCCGCACAGATACGCAGTATTTT. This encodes CASRPTLWGVRTDTQYF.

CDR3 DNA: TGTGCCAGCAGCGCCCCCGGACTAGCGGGGGACCCTAAAGAGACCCAGTACTTC. Translating it yields CASSAPGLAGDPKETQYF. The J gene is TRBJ2-5, the V gene TRBV11-2, with TRBD2 matching over 13 bases. In germline, CDR1 is SGHAT, CDR2 FQNNGV. Trimming cost V 5 bases and J 3 bases; bases outside gene matches: 12. The CDR3 sequence is 18 residues long.

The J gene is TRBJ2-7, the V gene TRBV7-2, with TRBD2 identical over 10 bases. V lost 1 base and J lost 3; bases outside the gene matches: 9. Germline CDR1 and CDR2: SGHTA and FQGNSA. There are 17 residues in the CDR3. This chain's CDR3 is CASSLGDLAGVGYEQYF. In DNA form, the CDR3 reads TGTGCCAGCAGCTTAGGTGATCTAGCGGGAGTTGGCTACGAGCAGTACTTC.

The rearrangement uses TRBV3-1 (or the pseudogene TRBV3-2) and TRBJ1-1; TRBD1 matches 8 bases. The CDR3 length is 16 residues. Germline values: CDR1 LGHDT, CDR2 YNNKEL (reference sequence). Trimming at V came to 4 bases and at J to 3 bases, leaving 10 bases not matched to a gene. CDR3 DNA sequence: TGTGCCAGCAGCCGAACAGGGGGGAGGTGGGACACTGAAGCTTTCTTT. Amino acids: CASSRTGGRWDTEAFF.

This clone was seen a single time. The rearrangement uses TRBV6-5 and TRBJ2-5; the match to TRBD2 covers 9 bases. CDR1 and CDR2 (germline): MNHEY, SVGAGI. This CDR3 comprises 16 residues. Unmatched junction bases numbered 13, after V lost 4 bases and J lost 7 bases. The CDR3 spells CASSSQAERGVLTQYF. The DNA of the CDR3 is TGTGCCAGCAGTTCCCAGGCGGAGCGGGGGGTCCTGACCCAGTACTTC.

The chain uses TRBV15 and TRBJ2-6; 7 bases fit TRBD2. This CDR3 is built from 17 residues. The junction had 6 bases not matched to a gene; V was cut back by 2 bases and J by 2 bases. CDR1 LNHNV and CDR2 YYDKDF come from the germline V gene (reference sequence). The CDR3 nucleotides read TGTGCCACCAGCAGATATAAGGGAGGGACTGGGGCCAACGTCCTGACTTTC. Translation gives CATSRYKGGTGANVLTF.

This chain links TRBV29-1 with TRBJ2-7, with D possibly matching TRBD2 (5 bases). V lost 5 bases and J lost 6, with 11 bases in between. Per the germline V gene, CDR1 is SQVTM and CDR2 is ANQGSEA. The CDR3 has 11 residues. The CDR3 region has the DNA TGCAGCGTTTTTACTAGTGGCGAGCAGTACTTC. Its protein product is CSVFTSGEQYF.

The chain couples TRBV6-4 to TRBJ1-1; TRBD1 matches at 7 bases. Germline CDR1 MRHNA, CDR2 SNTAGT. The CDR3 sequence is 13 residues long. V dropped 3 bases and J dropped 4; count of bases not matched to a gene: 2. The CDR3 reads CASSEGGGTEAFF. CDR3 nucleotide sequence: TGTGCCAGCAGTGAAGGGGGCGGCACTGAAGCTTTCTTT.

CDR3 residues: CASSFLPGTGGRGGTEAFF. The CDR3 DNA is TGTGCCAGCAGCTTTCTTCCCGGGACAGGGGGCAGGGGAGGCACTGAAGCTTTCTTT. This chain connects TRBV3-1 (or the pseudogene TRBV3-2) to TRBJ1-1, with 12 bases identical to TRBD1. The CDR3 has 19 amino acids. V lost 5 bases to trimming and J lost 4 bases; unmatched junction nucleotides: 17. CDR1 is LGHDT, CDR2 YNNKEL, per germline (reference sequence).